This T cell receptor (beta chain) appears in the sequencing data of a study of naive and memory T cell subsets (dated by TCRdb to 2017 to 2019). In the study overall: An open-source, UMI-based TCR alpha and beta sequencing pipeline was applied to sorted naive and memory peripheral blood T cell subsets. Complete agreement was observed between the functional CMV T cell responses and the IgG serology results. RNA was DNase-treated and reverse transcribed with TCR constant-region primers, mostly using SuperScript III. What the authors observed across the whole study: TCR abundance followed a power law with an exponent that was different for naive and memory subsets but consistent across the three individuals. RNA-based TCR counts may be affected by expression changes linked to T cell activation and differentiation. A clonotype was defined as a single alpha or beta chain sequence rather than as a paired alpha/beta receptor. In both CD4 and CD8 cells, going from naive through CM, EM and EMRA, the Gini index went up while Shannon and inverse Simpson diversity went down. After error correction, over 90% of naive TCR sequences appeared only once, giving much steeper abundance distributions than memory subsets. No ground truth was available to validate the repertoire findings for the naive and memory subsets.

The protocol used for the library was UMI-ligation and nested PCR. The beta constant-region primer consisted of an equimolar mixture of two oligonucleotides that together covered TRBC1 and TRBC2. The ligated cDNA went through four rounds of PCR with nested alpha and beta constant-region primers together with the SP2 primer. A single-stranded oligonucleotide bearing the SP2 primer plus a 12-nucleotide UMI was ligated onto the 3' end of the cDNA by T4 RNA ligase 1. Incubation of the ligation reaction lasted about 19-24 hours at 16 degrees C. PCR2 was typically performed as a SYBR Green qPCR and was stopped at a predetermined threshold so that over-amplification was prevented. All purifications after the first were performed with Agencourt AMPure XP magnetic beads. Libraries were quantified by Qubit and checked on a TapeStation, where a main peak was expected near 650 bp. The pooled libraries were sequenced on an Illumina MiSeq using v2 2x251 paired-end kits, which usually yielded roughly 0.95-2.2 million reads per sample. Each sample library was pooled at roughly 4.4 nM, and roughly 4.5-8% PhiX was included to improve cluster recognition. Concerning the study's data processing: V and J genes were assigned to Demultiplexor-processed FASTQ reads by Decombinator through tag matching, with a single base-pair mismatch being allowed. Collapsinator relied on UMIs to fix sequencing errors as well as frequency errors caused by PCR heterogeneity. TCRs were translated and CDR3s were extracted from the conserved cysteine to the FGXG phenylalanine by CDR3Translator, with non-productive sequences being flagged. Repertoires were subsampled to equal numbers of UMI-defined TCRs before Gini, Shannon entropy and inverse Simpson indices were calculated. Within the linear range, a power law was fitted to clonotype abundance distributions using maximum likelihood. For one naive CD8 sample, the pipeline and MIGEC produced similar UMI counts, unique TCR numbers and clonal distributions. A set of approximately 7,300 CMV-associated CDR3 sequences, compiled from VDJdb and a published dataset, was used to search the repertoires. TCRdb trimmed the raw reads at Q25, called clones with MiXCR and kept productive beta chains. Each CDR3 protein gets just one entry, which takes the most common genes and DNA from the rows behind it. The V and J calls come from TCRdb's annotation, not from the publication. For this sample the table gives around 130,000 distinct CDR3 sequences, of which 35% to 40% were detected only once. The ten largest clones capture approximately 0.9% of the sample.

From the second PCR step onward, the TCR alpha chain libraries and the TCR beta chain libraries were amplified separately. The CMV status of each donor was determined by measuring IFNgamma production from CD4+ T cells after fresh PBMCs had been stimulated overnight with CMV viral lysate. Using Miltenyi beads, CD4 T cells were first positively selected, and CD8 T cells were then positively selected from the CD4-negative fraction. After staining for CD3, CD4, CD8, CD45RA, CD27 and a live/dead dye, cells were sorted on a BD Aria II into four subsets based on CD45RA and CD27. A few healthy volunteers provided blood, and the blood of each volunteer was split into CD4 and CD8 T cells and then into four differentiation subsets. Around 120 ml of peripheral blood was drawn per donor, and PBMC were isolated by Ficoll-Paque PLUS density-gradient centrifugation. After sorting, cells were lysed in RLT buffer, RNA was extracted using a Qiagen RNeasy kit, and the extracted RNA was stored at -80 degrees C.

The V end gives up 3 bases and the J end 10 bases, leaving 6 bases in the junction not matched to a gene. Including the terminal cysteine and phenylalanine, the CDR3 comprises 14 residues. Only CDR3 DNA is held: 42 bases, read in frame from base 1. With regard to this clonotype: Its antigen has not been determined. Base qualities are not at hand, and no much larger clone is one base apart.

This TCR derives from a human donor in good health. Material for sequencing was central memory CD4+ T cells from blood. The sample's cell subset or site, from its label and the paper: central memory, CD45RA- CD27+. Recombination joined TRBV12-3 or TRBV12-4 with TRBJ2-1; TRBD2 matches 10 bases in the middle. The DNA sequence follows: TGTGCCAGCAGTTTGAGGCTAGCGGGAGTGGAGCAGTTCTTC. This translates into CASSLRLAGVEQFF.